The present TCR beta chain was sequenced within a study of identical twins (dated by TCRdb to the mid-2010s). With respect to the entire study: TCR alpha and beta repertoires from monozygotic twins, unrelated adults of various ages and cord blood were deep-sequenced to test whether fetal clonotypes persist. To rule out contamination, replicate twin experiments were performed at different times with different library preparation protocols.

Library prep was done by 5' RACE. Sequencing instrument: Illumina HiSeq 2000. A universal primer binding site was added through template switching, and the final cDNA carried a unique molecular identifier so that TCR cDNA molecules could be counted accurately. Specific primers in the conserved constant-segment region were used to synthesize first-strand cDNA for the TCR alpha and beta chains. To control for contamination, every cDNA library was double barcoded, receiving both a SMART-Mk sample barcode and Illumina barcodes. TruSeq adapter sequences, together with Illumina sample barcodes, were added in two successive PCR steps. The Illumina HiSeq platform was used with custom primers to sequence TCR alpha and beta cDNA libraries. In the paper's pipeline: Raw reads were processed with MiGEC to extract unique molecular identifiers, and MiXCR was used to determine CDR3 positions. For each individual, recombination models were inferred using an EM algorithm with the repgenHMM and IGoR tools. Shared clonotypes were analyzed with the tcR package in R, and sharing was normalized by the product of cloneset sizes. To study raw recombination free of thymic and clonal selection effects, out-of-frame nonproductive sequences were analyzed. Using fastp at Q25 and MiXCR, TCRdb reprocessed the public reads and kept productive beta chains. Each record represents a unique CDR3 protein, reported with the most common genes and DNA among its rows. The V and J calls here are based on TCRdb, not the publication. For this sample there are 450,000 or so distinct CDR3 sequences; 20% to 25% appear just once. The ten largest clones add up to 2.9% of the sample.

All donors were healthy Caucasians. The twin cohort consisted of three pairs of female monozygotic twins, all aged 18 to 29 years. Positive isolation kits from Invitrogen were used to isolate the CD4+ and CD8+ T cell populations. Broad study findings and their caveats: Invariant T cells such as MAIT and iNKT could partly confound zero-insertion analyses, although diverse VJ usage argued against such confounding for most clonotypes. Out-of-frame TCR alpha sharing in monozygotic twins was systematically underestimated by recombination models, whereas sharing between unrelated individuals was in agreement with the recombination models. Compared with coincidental sharing between unrelated individuals, out-of-frame TCR alpha sequences shared between twins showed an excess of sequences with low generation probability. In beta out-of-frame sequences, excess twin sharing was weaker, because having fewer shared sequences lowered the signal-to-noise ratio. Abundant cord blood beta clonotypes had fewer insertions, young adult naive repertoires showed a similar but weaker trend, and memory repertoires showed no such trend. Conclusions relied on cross-sectional statistical analysis, since the same donors could not be followed over many years.

This clonotype is a singleton in its sample. It has no known antigen specificity. Base qualities are missing; no much larger clone stands one base away. Spanning cysteine to phenylalanine, the CDR3 consists of 12 amino acids. The retained sequence is limited to the CDR3, 36 bases, with the frame set at the first base. CDR1 DFQATT and CDR2 SNEGSKA were looked up in the germline V gene (reference sequence). V loses 3 bases of germline sequence and J loses 2 bases, and the interval between the two ends is 6 bases. This sample also appeared in a second study, on T cells expressing NK-cell markers. From that second study: About eight donors provided sorted CD3+CD56+NKG2C+, CD3+CD56+NKG2C- and CD3+CD56-NKG2C+ T-cell subsets, whose TCR beta-chain repertoires were profiled. Among the eight sequenced donors, seven were HCMV-seropositive and one was HCMV-seronegative. To restrict sorting to alphabetaTCR-expressing T cells, an anti-gammadeltaTCR antibody was added in several experiments. In several donors, the dominant CD3+CD56+NKG2C+ clonotypes were found to rank among the top 10 CD8+ clonotypes and to make up about 1.0-7.5% of CD8+ T cells. Those dominant clonotypes were again the most abundant among CD3+CD56-NKG2C+ cells in a few donors, at about 28.3-60.1%. Whether the expanded NKG2C-expressing T cell clones were specific for HCMV antigens remained unclear. Randomly selected healthy volunteers, three men and five women, were used as the eight sequenced donors. HCMV serostatus was determined by detecting HCMV-specific IgG in serum with a commercial ELISA kit. Reads were demultiplexed and grouped by UMI with MIGEC, and clonotypes were assembled and quantified with MiTCR. To exclude erroneous sequences, only TCR cDNA sequences supported by at least two reads were retained. Downstream repertoire analysis used the tcR package, and clonotypes were matched across fractions by CDR3 nucleotide sequence plus V segment. VDJmatch was used to annotate antigen specificity against VDJdb, with one amino acid substitution in CDR3 permitted.

The source of this sequence is a woman younger than 35 in good health. The sequenced sample consisted of CD4+ T cells sorted from blood. The rearrangement joined TRBV20-1 to TRBJ2-3, with the D gene call left open. The bases read TGCAGTGCTAGGTGGAACACAGATACGCAGTATTTT. It encodes CSARWNTDTQYF.